This T cell receptor beta chain was identified in a study of blood T cells in healthy people across ages. The second PCR ran about 6 to 11 cycles with a sample-barcoded 5' primer and J-beta primers. One entry per CDR3 protein results from TCRdb running MiXCR on the 5' RACE reads. The sample includes about 1.4 million distinct CDR3 sequences, almost 60% seen only once; the top ten take under 8.5%. Germline assignment: CDR1 DFQATT and CDR2 SNEGSKA (reference sequence). The CDR3 length is 14 residues. V shed 0 bases and J shed 7 bases, with 14 bases lying between them. Notes on this clonotype: Its antigen is as yet unknown.

Overall study findings and caveats: The fall in TCR beta diversity per million T cells was roughly linear with age.

The clonotype was recovered from a man between 18 and 35 years old in good health. Sequenced material: blood. The J gene is TRBJ2-3, the V gene TRBV20-1, with TRBD2 as a possible D gene (6 bases). Here the CDR3 reads CSAREQARENTQYF. In DNA, the CDR3 is TGCAGTGCTAGAGAGCAGGCACGGGAGAATACGCAGTATTTT.